The T cell receptor beta chain under discussion was sequenced for a study of blood T cell repertoires in COVID-19. The wider study: T cells, B-cell-depleted T cells, or PBMCs provided the cDNA or gDNA that served as material.

The V and J ends lost 6 bases and 1 base, in that order; junction bases with no gene match: 10. Germline V CDR1 and CDR2: LNHDA, SQIVND (reference sequence). This CDR3 has 17 amino acids. Per the authors' pipeline: Amplification of reference gene primers provided the estimated nucleated cell counts. Profiled with immunoSEQ multiplex PCR; TCRdb holds only in-frame clones, not every one. The V and J calls and clone size come from that table; D and trimming were worked out from the DNA. The table has about 90,000 clones, roughly 70% seen once. The chain is built from TRBV19 and TRBJ1-3; 9 bases align to TRBD1. Material for sequencing was peripheral blood. This clonotype was obtained from a woman over 75 with acute or convalescent COVID-19. This chain's CDR3 is CASRSPGDRVSGNTIYF. DNA for the CDR3: TGTGCCAGTAGGAGCCCCGGGGACAGGGTTTCTGGAAACACCATATATTTT.